The subject of this entry is one T cell receptor beta chain. Its antigen is not known. Second-dose schedules of about 4 or about 12 weeks were combined. Assay used: immunoSEQ multiplex PCR; TCRdb lists only in-frame clones, some missing. This sample has roughly 100,000 clones; about 85% occur once, and the top ten carry less than 2.5%. The data originate from a study of T cell responses to AZD1222 COVID-19 vaccine. The study, taken as a whole, reports: Clonal diversity was possibly underestimated, and white British individuals and females predominated among donors. Two doses of AZD1222 preceded a rise in Spike-specific TCR breadth and depth. Just 5 or 6 AZD1222 recipients tested seropositive at baseline.

The trim removed 6 bases at V and 7 bases at J, leaving 15 bases unmatched. Germline loops: CDR1 KGHSH, CDR2 LQKENI. CDR3 length equals 16 residues. J is TRBJ1-1 and V is TRBV18, with TRBD1 matching 9 bases. The receptor was derived from an adult who received the AZD1222 COVID-19 vaccine. Sequencing was performed on peripheral blood, taken 28 days after the second AZD1222 dose. The CDR3 DNA reads TGTGCCAGCTCTCTAACTGACCCCGGGACAGGGAGTGAAGCTTTCTTT. It translates to CASSLTDPGTGSEAFF.